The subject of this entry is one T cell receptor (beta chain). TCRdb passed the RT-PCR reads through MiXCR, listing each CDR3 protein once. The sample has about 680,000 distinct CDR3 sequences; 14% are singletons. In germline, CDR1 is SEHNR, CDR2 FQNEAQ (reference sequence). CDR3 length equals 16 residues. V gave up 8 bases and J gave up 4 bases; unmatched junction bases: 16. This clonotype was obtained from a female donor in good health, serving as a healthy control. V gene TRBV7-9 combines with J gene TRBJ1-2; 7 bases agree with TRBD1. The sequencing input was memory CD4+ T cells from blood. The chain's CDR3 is CASYLGLGQNFYGYTF. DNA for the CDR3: TGTGCCAGCTATTTAGGACTGGGACAGAATTTCTATGGCTACACCTTC.